The 32 T cell receptor beta chains reported below all come from one sample, sequenced in a study of CD8+ T cells in alopecia areata. The sequencing template was cDNA reverse transcribed from extracted RNA. Assay: immunoSEQ multiplex PCR; the TCRdb copy retains only in-frame clones and omits some. The profile shows about 8,900 clones, more than 65% of them singletons. Samples from alopecia areata patients were lesional scalp punch biopsies and peripheral blood. The sequenced material came from skin. Receptor source: a human donor with alopecia areata.

This chain joins TRBV5-1 and TRBJ2-7; 8 nucleotides agree with TRBD1. Germline CDR1 and CDR2: SGHRS and YFSETQ. With V trimmed by 7 bases and J by 2 bases, 8 bases remained unmatched. The CDR3 runs to 14 residues. The CDR3 is CASGKTGAAYEQYF. For the CDR3, the DNA is TGCGCCAGCGGAAAGACAGGGGCTGCCTACGAGCAGTACTTC.

The chain recombines TRBV7-9 with TRBJ2-1, with D unclear. From germline, CDR1 is SEHNR and CDR2 FQNEAQ (reference sequence). Deletions cut 5 bases from V and 5 bases from J, with 7 bases between. The CDR3 is 12 residues long. In DNA form, the CDR3 reads TGTGCCAGCAGCCCCCAAGACAATGAGCAGTTCTTC. As protein: CASSPQDNEQFF.

The chain joins TRBV7-2 to TRBJ2-3; a weak D match, TRBD2 (6 bases). Germline lookup yields CDR1 SGHTA and CDR2 FQGNSA. CDR3 length equals 16 residues. V was pared by 2 bases and J by 7 bases, with 19 bases between. CDR3 amino acids: CASSLWRAPAGNTQYF. The CDR3 nucleotides read TGTGCCAGCAGCTTATGGAGGGCCCCCGCCGGGAATACGCAGTATTTT.

The chain links TRBV4-3 to TRBJ1-5, with D hard to call. The CDR3 consists of 15 residues. The V end lost 0 bases, the J end lost 5 bases, and 11 bases lay between the germline ends. Per the germline V gene, CDR1 is LGHNA and CDR2 is YSLEER. CDR3 amino acids: CASSQDYSSYQPQHF. As DNA, the CDR3 is TGCGCCAGCAGCCAAGATTACAGTTCCTATCAGCCCCAGCATTTT.

This sequence joins TRBV29-1 and TRBJ2-1; 12 positions match TRBD2. This CDR3 has 14 residues. The trim removed 8 bases at V and 4 bases at J, leaving 6 bases unmatched. Germline V gene lookup returns CDR1 SQVTM and CDR2 ANQGSEA. The CDR3: CSSRTSGAYNEQFF. The CDR3 bases are TGCAGCTCTCGGACTAGCGGGGCGTACAATGAGCAGTTCTTC.

The chain has TRBV11-3 and TRBJ2-5; perhaps D is TRBD1 or TRBD2 (5 bases each). The CDR3 spans 13 residues. CDR1 is SGHNT and CDR2 is YENEEA in the germline V gene. Deletions cut 5 bases from V and 9 bases from J, with 16 bases between. The CDR3 loop reads CASSKGTAEAQYF. The CDR3 DNA is TGTGCCAGCAGCAAAGGGACCGCCGAGGCCCAGTACTTC.

In its sample, this clone was seen once. J is TRBJ1-1 and V is TRBV6-1; D ambiguous. V lost 7 bases and J 0 bases, leaving 9 bases between the germline ends. CDR3 size: 13 residues. The germline gives CDR1 MNHNS, CDR2 SASEGT. The CDR3 sequence is CASTEEVNTEAFF. In DNA, the CDR3 is TGTGCCAGCACCGAAGAGGTGAACACTGAAGCTTTCTTT.

The chain has TRBV5-1 and TRBJ2-3; perhaps TRBD1 as D (5 bases). The V end was cut by 0 bases, the J end by 1 base, with 6 bases between. Germline V gives CDR1 SGHRS, CDR2 YFSETQ. The CDR3 is 14 amino acids. CDR3 loop: CASSLARGTDTQYF. CDR3 DNA: TGCGCCAGCAGCTTGGCCAGGGGCACAGATACGCAGTATTTT.

The J gene is TRBJ2-3, the V gene TRBV7-9; D may be TRBD2 (5 bases). Germline V lookup: CDR1 SEHNR, CDR2 FQNEAQ (reference sequence). V dropped 5 bases and J dropped 1 base, with 22 bases sitting between them. This CDR3 contains 18 residues. In DNA form, the CDR3 reads TGTGCCAGCAGCGCACGTCGAGGCGGGCCTGGCCGCACAGATACGCAGTATTTT. It yields the protein CASSARRGGPGRTDTQYF.

The J gene is TRBJ2-5, the V gene TRBV7-2; TRBD2 agrees at 8 bases. The CDR3 covers 15 residues. V gave up 5 bases and J gave up 5 bases; unmatched junction bases: 10. CDR1 is SGHTA, CDR2 FQGNSA, per germline. The CDR3 is CASSPQRGRGETQYF. The CDR3 nucleotides read TGTGCCAGCAGCCCCCAGCGGGGGCGGGGGGAGACCCAGTACTTC.

The chain links TRBV27 to TRBJ2-5; 7 bases align to TRBD1. Germline V lookup: CDR1 MNHEY, CDR2 SMNVEV (reference sequence). V dropped 5 bases and J dropped 4; count of bases not matched to a gene: 16. CDR3 size: 17 residues. The CDR3 sequence is CASSPLAQGDDRETQYF. CDR3 in DNA: TGTGCCAGCAGTCCCCTAGCCCAGGGGGATGATAGAGAGACCCAGTACTTC.

This clone turned up a few times. V usage is TRBV28 and J usage is TRBJ2-1; D is undetermined. The V end lost 1 base, the J end lost 4 bases, and 5 bases lay between the germline ends. CDR3 size: 13 residues. Germline-derived CDR1 and CDR2 are MDHEN and SYDVKM. The CDR3 loop reads CASSLSAYNEQFF. The CDR3 coding sequence is TGTGCCAGCAGTTTATCGGCTTACAATGAGCAGTTCTTC.

The chain uses TRBV7-2 and TRBJ2-7; 7 nucleotides line up with TRBD1. The CDR3 runs 16 residues. Looked up from germline, CDR1 is SGHTA and CDR2 is FQGNSA. Losses at the gene ends were 3 bases for V and 5 bases for J; bases not matched to a gene: 13. This CDR3 is CASSFRPTTGIDEQYF. Written as DNA, the CDR3 is TGTGCCAGCAGCTTCCGTCCTACGACAGGGATCGACGAGCAGTACTTC.

This clone was recorded a few times. The chain combines TRBV7-9 with TRBJ2-7; 10 nucleotides line up with TRBD2. Germline CDR1 reads SEHNR; CDR2 reads FQNEAQ (reference sequence). CDR3 size: 13 residues. V lost 3 bases and J lost 5; bases outside the gene matches: 1. The CDR3 sequence is CASSLGLANEQYF. CDR3 DNA: TGTGCCAGCAGCTTGGGACTAGCGAACGAGCAGTACTTC.

This chain links TRBV10-1 with TRBJ1-5; D perhaps matches TRBD1 (5 bases). In germline, CDR1 is WNHNN, CDR2 SYGVQD (reference sequence). This CDR3 spans 12 amino acids. Deletions cut 11 bases from V and 4 bases from J, with 12 bases between. Here the CDR3 DNA reads TGCGCCCTAGGGACGGTTAATCAGCCCCAGCATTTT. Translating gives CALGTVNQPQHF.

This clone was observed once. V and J are TRBV7-2 and TRBJ2-7; tentatively, D is TRBD2 (6 bases). Trimming left V 1 base short and J 3 bases short, with 10 bases between. Germline CDR1 and CDR2: SGHTA and FQGNSA. The CDR3 spans 14 residues. The CDR3 DNA is TGTGCCAGCAGCTTAGGGCTGCGGGGCTACGAGCAGTACTTC. Its translation is CASSLGLRGYEQYF.

This chain links TRBV2 with TRBJ2-5, with D unclear. Trimming took 7 bases from V and 7 from J, leaving 19 bases between them. Germline assignment: CDR1 SNHLY and CDR2 FYNNEI. This CDR3 is built from 14 residues. The CDR3 loop is CASNPVRSHSTQYF. CDR3 DNA sequence: TGTGCCAGCAACCCGGTCAGGTCACACTCGACCCAGTACTTC.

This clone has more than one count but fewer than ten. This chain uses TRBV11-2 with TRBJ1-1, with D possibly matching TRBD1 (5 bases). Germline CDR1 SGHAT, CDR2 FQNNGV. The ends were cut back, 1 base at V and 1 base at J, with 10 bases in the middle. This CDR3 contains 15 residues. The CDR3 loop reads CASSLVGGANTEAFF. The CDR3 nucleotides are TGTGCCAGCAGCTTAGTCGGAGGGGCGAACACTGAAGCTTTCTTT.

The J gene is TRBJ2-1, the V gene TRBV5-6; TRBD2 matches 8 bases. V lost 7 bases and J lost 4; bases outside the gene matches: 13. CDR1 and CDR2 (germline): SGHDT, YYEEEE. CDR3 size: 16 residues. The CDR3, as DNA: TGTGCCAGCTCAGCTCGCTGGAGCGGGAGATACAATGAGCAGTTCTTC. This translates into CASSARWSGRYNEQFF.

The chain is built from TRBV6-1 and TRBJ2-7, with a weak D call TRBD2 (5 bases). The CDR3 extends over 12 amino acids. CDR1 MNHNS and CDR2 SASEGT come from the germline V gene. V lost 11 bases, J lost 3 bases, and 14 bases lay in between. CDR3 nucleotide sequence: TGTGCCGCCACTAGAACCCACTACGAGCAGTACTTC. Its protein product is CAATRTHYEQYF.

The table lists this clone with a count of one. The gene calls are TRBV29-1 and TRBJ2-7; D not certain. Trimming stripped 0 bases from V and 0 bases from J, with 6 bases between. CDR1 is SQVTM and CDR2 is ANQGSEA in the germline V gene. The CDR3 is made up of 13 amino acids. The CDR3 DNA follows: TGCAGCGTTGAAGACGGAAGCTCCTACGAGCAGTACTTC. This encodes CSVEDGSSYEQYF.

Concerning this clone: An end of the junction differs from the germline gene, which may be a read error. The same CDR3 arises from other DNA sequences in this sample as well. The chain is built from TRBV6-5 and TRBJ1-2; 10 bases line up with TRBD1. In germline, CDR1 is MNHEY, CDR2 SVGAGI. This CDR3 is 14 amino acids long. CDR3 sequence reads: CASTGQGGNYGYTF. CDR3 in DNA: TGCGCCAGCACCGGACAGGGGGGCAACTATGGCTACACCTTC.

The V call is TRBV4-2, the J call TRBJ2-1; 10 nucleotides agree with TRBD2. V shed 6 bases and J 8 bases; nucleotides not matched to a gene: 7. Germline V gives CDR1 LGHNA, CDR2 YNFKEQ. The CDR3 extends over 14 amino acids. This CDR3 is CASSSQREGYEQFF. CDR3 bases: TGTGCCAGCAGTTCGCAGCGGGAGGGGTATGAGCAGTTCTTC.

The genes are TRBV7-8 and TRBJ1-6, with 11 bases that match TRBD1. The junction had 4 bases not matched to a gene; V was cut back by 5 bases and J by 7 bases. There are 15 residues in the CDR3. CDR1 and CDR2 from the germline V gene are SGHVS and FQNEAQ. CDR3 coding DNA: TGTGCCAGCAGCGCCGGGACAGGGGGGAATTCACCCCTCCACTTT. Translated: CASSAGTGGNSPLHF.

The chain carries TRBV29-1 and TRBJ2-1; D is unclear. The CDR3 is made up of 11 amino acids. V lost 6 bases and J lost 5, with 8 bases in between. Germline CDR1 and CDR2: SQVTM and ANQGSEA. The CDR3 DNA is TGCAGCGTCGGAGAAGACAATGAGCAGTTCTTC. Translation: CSVGEDNEQFF.

This chain links TRBV7-3 with TRBJ2-7; 8 bases are a match to TRBD1. This CDR3 is 13 amino acids long. V shed 0 bases, J shed 5 bases, and the junction held 0 bases outside the gene matches. The germline V gene encodes CDR1 SGHTA and CDR2 FQGTGA. The CDR3 coding sequence is TGTGCCAGCAGCTTAACGGGACAGGACGAGCAGTACTTC. It encodes CASSLTGQDEQYF.

The V call is TRBV7-9, the J call TRBJ2-7; 10 bases fit TRBD2. The V segment lost 5 bases and the J segment 6 bases; nucleotides outside the gene matches: 10. Looked up from germline, CDR1 is SEHNR and CDR2 is FQNEAQ (reference sequence). This CDR3 is built from 15 residues. The CDR3 nucleotides are TGTGCCAGCAGCCCTACGGGACTAGCGTTGGGCGAGCAGTACTTC. Its translation: CASSPTGLALGEQYF.

The rearrangement links TRBV14 to TRBJ2-1, with 8 bases identical to TRBD2. The junction had 12 bases not matched to a gene; V was cut back by 5 bases and J by 6 bases. There are 16 residues in the CDR3. Per germline, CDR1 SGHDN and CDR2 FVKESK. CDR3 sequence (DNA): TGTGCCAGCAGCTCTGGCTACGGGGGGGGCCCCAATGAGCAGTTCTTC. Its protein is CASSSGYGGGPNEQFF.

The CDR3 loop is CASSDGRQPRYEQYF. CDR3 nucleotide sequence: TGTGCCAGCAGTGACGGGCGGCAACCCCGTTACGAGCAGTACTTC. The chain employs TRBV6-1 and TRBJ2-7; D ambiguous. The CDR3 is made up of 15 amino acids. Germline CDR1 MNHNS, CDR2 SASEGT. Trimming cost V 3 bases and J 4 bases, with 16 bases left between them.

The chain links TRBV30 to TRBJ2-7, with D perhaps TRBD1 (6 bases). The CDR3 is 16 amino acids. Looked up from germline, CDR1 is GTSNPN and CDR2 is SVGIG (reference sequence). V was pared by 4 bases and J by 6 bases, with 25 bases between. Written as DNA, the CDR3 is TGTGCCTGGAAAGTAGGAAGAGACGGCAGGGGCGGCGAGCAGTACTTC. It is translated as CAWKVGRDGRGGEQYF.

The chain recombines TRBV7-2 with TRBJ2-7; 8 nucleotides align to TRBD2. Germline loops: CDR1 SGHTA, CDR2 FQGNSA. The CDR3 consists of 18 residues. Trimming removed 0 bases from V and 5 bases from J; junction bases left unmatched: 15. CDR3 sequence reads: CASSLAKLIREGEDEQYF. The CDR3 DNA reads TGTGCCAGCAGCTTAGCGAAGTTGATCCGGGAGGGAGAGGACGAGCAGTACTTC. Based on the CDR3 plus reference TRBV7-2 and TRBJ2-7, the full variable domain is GAGVSQSPSNKVTEKGKDVELRCDPISGHTALYWYRQSLGQGLEFLIYFQGNSAPDKSGLPSDRFSAERTGGSVSTLTIQRTQQEDSAVYLCASSLAKLIREGEDEQYFGPGTRLTVT.

The chain links TRBV4-1 to TRBJ1-1, with D possibly matching TRBD1 (6 bases). The CDR3 loop spans 17 amino acids. Germline CDR1 is MGHRA and CDR2 is YSYEKL. V lost 0 bases and J lost 7, with 21 bases in between. The chain's CDR3 is CASSQDGRVRGANEAFF. As DNA, the CDR3 is TGCGCCAGCAGCCAAGATGGGCGGGTACGGGGGGCTAATGAAGCTTTCTTT.